This T cell receptor (beta chain) derives from a study of shared clonotypes between healthy human individuals. Per the original data handling: Junction-only sequences without quality scores came from ImmunoSEQ, so filtering differed. Method: immunoSEQ multiplex PCR; TCRdb's copy keeps in-frame clones and lacks some. Clone size and V and J calls were adopted from that table, with D and trimming inferred from the DNA. Of more than 2 million clones in the sample, roughly 94% are singletons; the top ten hold roughly 1%. V was clipped by 5 bases and J by 7 bases, with 14 bases between them. The CDR3 contains 14 residues. Germline CDR1 and CDR2: LNHNV and YYDKDF (reference sequence). Positive CCR7 selection of CD45RO-negative cells yielded the naive CD8 cells, and terminally differentiated effector memory CD45RA+ cells were excluded. Of note for this clone: Its antigen is unknown.

Study-level findings and limits: As a rule, naive subsets had a larger estimated richness than memory subsets.

The specimen sequenced was naive CD8+ T cells sorted from blood. The TCR originated in a man aged 18 to 29 in good health. The chain links TRBV15 to TRBJ1-4; D is ambiguous. As DNA, the CDR3 is TGTGCCACCAGCTTAGACTCAATCGGTGAAAAACTGTTTTTT. Amino acids: CATSLDSIGEKLFF. Drawing the rest from reference TRBV15 and TRBJ1-4, the complete variable domain is DAMVIQNPRYQVTQFGKPVTLSCSQTLNHNVMYWYQQKSSQAPKLLFHYYDKDFNNEADTPDNFQSRRPNTSFCFLDIRSPGLGDTAMYLCATSLDSIGEKLFFGSGTQLSVL.